Below, 4 T cell receptor beta chains from the same sample are listed, as sequenced in a study of cytomegalovirus exposure and HLA in healthy donors. The PCR contained 60 Vbeta and 13 Jbeta primers. Measured with immunoSEQ multiplex PCR; TCRdb has only the in-frame clones, and not every one. The sample features under 150,000 clones, with 1.5% to 1.8% in its top ten. The sample taken for sequencing was PBMCs. These receptors were obtained from a woman between 35 and 50 years old in good health and CMV-seronegative.

The chain is built from TRBV2 and TRBJ2-3; the D gene is possibly TRBD1 (6 bases). This CDR3 has 15 residues. The germline CDR1 and CDR2 sequences are SNHLY and FYNNEI. The ends were cut back, 8 bases at V and 3 bases at J, with 18 bases in the middle. CDR3 region: CASLGQGRITDTQYF. The DNA of the CDR3 is TGTGCCAGCTTAGGCCAGGGGCGAATAACAGATACGCAGTATTTT.

The chain links TRBV7-2 to TRBJ2-5, with 8 bases identical to TRBD2. Trimming removed 5 bases from V and 4 bases from J; junction bases left unmatched: 15. The CDR3 extends over 17 amino acids. Germline V lookup: CDR1 SGHTA, CDR2 FQGNSA. The CDR3 region has the DNA TGTGCCAGCAGCCCTAGGATGGGAGCGGGGGACGGAGAGACCCAGTACTTC. The encoded protein is CASSPRMGAGDGETQYF.

The genes are TRBV15 and TRBJ1-2; D is possibly TRBD1 (5 bases). The ends were cut back, 6 bases at V and 2 bases at J, with 10 bases in the middle. Germline assignment: CDR1 LNHNV and CDR2 YYDKDF (reference sequence). The CDR3 covers 13 residues. For the CDR3, the DNA is TGTGCCACCAGTCCTCAGGGAAACTATGGCTACACCTTC. Its translation: CATSPQGNYGYTF.

V and J are TRBV7-2 and TRBJ2-2; TRBD2 matches 7 bases. The V gene end was trimmed by 5 bases and the J gene end by 4 bases; junction bases not matched to a gene: 7. Germline-derived CDR1 and CDR2 are SGHTA and FQGNSA. The CDR3 is made up of 15 amino acids. CDR3 in DNA: TGTGCCAGCAGCCCACGGGGGGAAACCACCGGGGAGCTGTTTTTT. Amino acid sequence: CASSPRGETTGELFF.